One and the same sample provided the 5 T cell receptor beta chains below, sequenced in a study of T cells in Graves' hyperthyroidism and ophthalmopathy. RNA transcripts were the template for amplifying TCR beta CDR3 regions. First-round RT-PCR of the TCR CDR3 relied on the HTBI primer set. TCRdb independently ran MiXCR on the multiplex PCR reads; one entry per CDR3 protein. The table lists 400,000 to 550,000 distinct CDR3 sequences, approximately 15% of them singletons, with over 15% in the top ten. Sample: blood. The receptors come from a woman younger than 35 with Graves' hyperthyroidism.

This clonotype was seen many times. The CDR3 loop is CAISDIATGTSVYEQYF. The CDR3 DNA reads as TGTGCCATCAGTGATATAGCCACCGGGACTAGCGTCTACGAGCAGTACTTC. The chain has TRBV10-3 and TRBJ2-7; TRBD2 matches 10 bases. The CDR3 sequence is 17 residues long. Germline-derived CDR1 and CDR2 are ENHRY and SYGVKD. J gave up 3 bases and V 3 bases, and 11 bases lay outside the gene matches.

This clonotype showed up many times. The J gene is TRBJ1-2, the V gene TRBV24-1; unclear D gene. This CDR3 spans 14 amino acids. V lost 1 base and J lost 2, with 7 bases in between. Per the germline V gene, CDR1 is KGHDR and CDR2 is SFDVKD. The CDR3 nucleotides read TGTGCCACCAGTGATTTTCCGATAAACTATGGCTACACCTTC. Protein sequence: CATSDFPINYGYTF.

The table lists this clonotype with many counts. The rearrangement joins TRBV11-2 to TRBJ2-1; 8 nucleotides align to TRBD2. The CDR3 runs to 14 residues. Germline CDR1 reads SGHAT; CDR2 reads FQNNGV. Germline trimming cut 0 bases from V and 9 bases from J; bases unmatched to any gene: 4. The CDR3 sequence is CASSLDGTRGEQFF. CDR3 coding DNA: TGTGCCAGCAGCTTAGATGGGACTAGGGGTGAGCAGTTCTTC.

Many counts were recorded for this clonotype. This chain links TRBV18 with TRBJ2-7; D ambiguous. Germline assignment: CDR1 KGHSH and CDR2 LQKENI. V lost 3 bases and J lost 3, with 9 bases in between. This CDR3 spans 13 amino acids. The CDR3 spells CASSPTTDYEQYV. The DNA for the CDR3 is TGTGCCAGCTCACCTACTACAGACTACGAGCAGTACGTC.

This clonotype was seen many times. The DNA of the CDR3 is TGTGCCAGCAGCTTAGCCGGGACAGGGAACGAGCAGTACTTC. This codes for CASSLAGTGNEQYF. V usage is TRBV7-9 and J usage is TRBJ2-7; TRBD1 matches at 9 bases. Germline V gene data show CDR1 as SEHNR and CDR2 as FQNEAQ (reference sequence). The CDR3 is 14 amino acids. Trimming at V came to 0 bases and at J to 5 bases, leaving 2 bases not matched to a gene. The whole variable domain, filled in from reference TRBV7-9 and TRBJ2-7, reads DTGVSQNPRHKITKRGQNVTFRCDPISEHNRLYWYRQTLGQGPEFLTYFQNEAQLEKSRLLSDRFSAERPKGSFSTLEIQRTEQGDSAMYLCASSLAGTGNEQYFGPGTRLTVT.